This TCR beta chain was sequenced for a study of T cells in Graves' hyperthyroidism and ophthalmopathy (dated by TCRdb to about 2019). Study-wide context: Peripheral blood was collected at initial diagnosis, before any treatment. According to the paper, TCR Vbeta CDR3 sequencing was carried out on over 130 peripheral blood samples, which came from 40 to 45 ophthalmopathy, fewer than 80 hyperthyroidism and approximately 17 progressor patients. Whether ophthalmopathy could be predicted prospectively was tested in an independent validation cohort made up of fewer than 20 hyperthyroidism patients plus 17 patients who later progressed to ophthalmopathy. Following sampling, methimazole starting at 30 mg daily was given to hyperthyroidism patients, and high-dose intravenous methylprednisolone was given to ophthalmopathy patients. The 75 to 100 discovery patients were randomly split 7:3 into training and test sets. Thyroid tissue and blood T-cell repertoires from about six Graves' hyperthyroidism patients were also compared in the study. A discovery cohort of about a hundred patients, roughly 45 with Graves' ophthalmopathy and about 58 with stable Graves' hyperthyroidism, was used to find distinguishing TCR V-J signatures. What the research found in general, with its limitations: Most expanded thyroid clonotypes (frequency above 0.001) were also detected in blood, a finding suggesting that blood repertoires may reflect thyroid immune responses. Ophthalmopathy was separated from stable hyperthyroidism by a 13 V-J signature model, with around 88% sensitivity and about 84% specificity obtained in cross-validation and 80%/75% obtained in testing. Sample size was not statistically predetermined, and investigators were not blinded to group allocation. During validation, the model predicted progression to ophthalmopathy a median of around six months ahead of onset, with approximately 70% sensitivity and around 72% specificity.

This clonotype was observed many times. What antigen it recognizes has not been identified. Within one base of it there is no much larger clone, and no base qualities were kept. In the germline V gene, CDR1 corresponds to SNHLY and CDR2 to FYNNEI. Inclusive of the bounding cysteine and phenylalanine, the CDR3 is 17 residues long. Only the CDR3 region is kept as DNA, spanning 51 bases read in frame from base 1. The junction shows trimming of 6 bases on V and 0 bases on J, plus 20 bases between the germline ends. Moderately to severely active disease, a Clinical Activity Score of at least 3, a NOSPECS grade of at least 4, and a duration under 3 months were present in ophthalmopathy patients. Patients with uncontrolled infections, other autoimmune diseases, pregnancy or lactation were excluded. Diagnoses were based on clinical symptoms, serum thyroxine and TRAb, thyroid ultrasound and orbital computed tomography. PBMCs were isolated from about 9.2 ml of fresh peripheral blood by Ficoll-Paque density gradient centrifugation. Total RNA was extracted using Trizol reagent, and RNA quality was assessed on an Agilent 2100 Bioanalyzer.

The TCR beta CDR3 regions were amplified from RNA transcripts. For the first round of RT-PCR on the TCR CDR3, the HTBI primer set was used together with the Qiagen OneStep RT-PCR kit. The libraries were constructed in a second round of multiplex PCR and then size-selected and purified. The libraries were sequenced on an Illumina HiSeq2000 using paired-end 100 bp reads. The paper's processing steps were these. SOAPnuke was used to process the raw data, removing reads that contained adapters or uncalled bases, had a mean Phred below 15, or lacked an exact match to the constant primer or identifier. High-quality paired reads were merged using COPE v1.2.5, and each unique nucleotide sequence was defined as a clonotype. MiTCR v1.1 was used to align the clonotypes against IMGT TRBV, TRBD and TRBJ reference segments. Analysis was restricted to V-J combinations with a frequency above 0.0001, which covered roughly 99% of repertoires. A TCS score was defined as the ratio of F50 (clonal expansion) to E x V (chaos), with BLOSUM62-based TCRdist applied between CDR3 peptides within each V-J. Welch's t-statistics and random forest reduced roughly 530 V-J features to roughly 13, which were used in a naive Bayes classifier (R e1071). The similarity between thyroid and blood repertoires was quantified using the Morisita-Horn index. TCRdb redid the processing of the public reads, applying fastp at Q25 and MiXCR, and retained in-frame beta chains. Records with the same CDR3 protein are collapsed into one entry carrying the most frequent genes and DNA. TCRdb, not the original authors, processed these V and J calls. The sample table lists 640,000 or so distinct CDR3 sequences, about 15% of them with a count of one. The top ten constitute about 3.9% of the sample.

The receptor's source is a woman in her thirties or forties with Graves' ophthalmopathy. Sequencing input: blood. The V and J segments used are TRBV2 and TRBJ1-1; the best D guess is TRBD1, with 5 bases matching. CDR3 protein: CASSHQTTGTLNTEAFF. The DNA sequence reads TGTGCCAGCAGCCACCAGACAACAGGCACATTGAACACTGAAGCTTTCTTT.